Presented here are 18 T cell receptor beta chains from one specimen sequenced in a study of blood T cell repertoires in COVID-19. Assay: immunoSEQ multiplex PCR; the TCRdb copy retains only in-frame clones and omits some. Found here are 100,000 to 150,000 clones, about four fifths of them singletons; the top ten hold about a sixth. Specimen: peripheral blood. The receptor set was obtained from a man aged 25 to 45 with COVID-19, enrolled during active disease.

This chain connects TRBV28 to TRBJ2-7; weak D call: TRBD2 (6 bases). CDR3 size: 13 residues. V was cut by 3 bases and J by 2 bases, with 8 bases left in between. The germline gives CDR1 MDHEN, CDR2 SYDVKM. This CDR3 reads CASSLGGPYEQYF. The CDR3 coding sequence is TGTGCCAGCAGTTTGGGAGGTCCCTACGAGCAGTACTTC.

This chain uses TRBV6-2 or TRBV6-3 with TRBJ1-6, with 9 bases that match TRBD1. Germline V CDR1 and CDR2: MNHEY, SVGEGT. V gave up 5 bases and J gave up 0 bases; unmatched junction bases: 8. The CDR3 covers 18 residues. The CDR3 nucleotides read TGTGCCAGCAGTACCCCCGGACAGGGGAGCTCCTATAATTCACCCCTCCACTTT. This sequence encodes CASSTPGQGSSYNSPLHF.

The gene calls are TRBV6-5 and TRBJ1-1, with 7 bases matching TRBD1. Germline assignment: CDR1 MNHEY and CDR2 SVGAGI. CDR3 size: 12 residues. J gave up 1 base and V 10 bases, and 3 bases lay outside the gene matches. The chain's CDR3 is CATGQTNTEAFF. The CDR3 nucleotides are TGTGCCACGGGACAGACGAACACTGAAGCTTTCTTT.

The J gene is TRBJ2-7, the V gene TRBV18; D perhaps matches TRBD2 (6 bases). The V gene's germline CDR1 is KGHSH and CDR2 LQKENI. The germline V and J ends were trimmed by 3 bases and 7 bases, with 13 bases remaining between them. This CDR3 spans 13 amino acids. The CDR3 DNA reads as TGTGCCAGCTCACCTCGGGCGGCGGGGGAGCAGTACTTC. Translated: CASSPRAAGEQYF.

The genes are TRBV5-6 and TRBJ1-1; no clear D. The CDR3 has 13 residues. The V and J ends lost 1 base and 0 bases respectively, with 4 bases between them. The germline V gene encodes CDR1 SGHDT and CDR2 YYEEEE. CDR3 sequence: CASSLIVNTEAFF. The CDR3 coding sequence is TGTGCCAGCAGCTTGATAGTGAACACTGAAGCTTTCTTT.

V usage is TRBV6-4 and J usage is TRBJ1-2; no reliable D call. CDR3 length equals 15 residues. CDR1 and CDR2 from the germline V gene are MRHNA and SNTAGT. V was trimmed by 3 bases and J by 4 bases, leaving 15 bases between them. DNA of the CDR3: TGTGCCAGCAGTGAATCATTTGCGCCCGTCTATGGCTACACCTTC. Its translation: CASSESFAPVYGYTF.

This rearrangement joins TRBV6-2 or TRBV6-3 to TRBJ2-4; D unresolved. The CDR3 length is 16 residues. Germline lookup yields CDR1 MNHEY and CDR2 SVGEGT. The V gene lost 2 bases and the J gene lost 7 bases, with 18 bases spanning the gap. CDR3 loop: CASSYATPTEWNIQYF. DNA of the CDR3: TGTGCCAGCAGTTACGCTACCCCGACGGAGTGGAACATTCAGTACTTC.

This chain joins TRBV13 and TRBJ2-5; TRBD2 aligns across 10 bases. The CDR3 totals 15 residues. Looked up from germline, CDR1 is PRHDT and CDR2 is FYEKMQ (reference sequence). J lost 1 base, V lost 5 bases, and 4 bases had no gene match. CDR3 sequence: CASSQREGGQETQYF. In nucleotides, the CDR3 is TGTGCCAGCAGCCAGCGGGAGGGAGGCCAAGAGACCCAGTACTTC.

This rearrangement joins TRBV6-1 to TRBJ1-2; maybe TRBD1 (6 bases). Trimming stripped 6 bases from V and 4 bases from J, with 12 bases between. The CDR3 is 13 amino acids. Germline CDR1 is MNHNS and CDR2 is SASEGT. The DNA of the CDR3 is TGTGCCAGCAGCCCAGGACAGTTCTATGGCTACACCTTC. It codes for CASSPGQFYGYTF.

The chain uses TRBV10-1 and TRBJ2-6; no definite D call. This CDR3 contains 17 residues. V lost 2 bases and J 0 bases, leaving 11 bases between the germline ends. Germline-derived CDR1 and CDR2 are WNHNN and SYGVQD (reference sequence). CDR3 sequence: CASSEPKEISGANVLTF. The CDR3 DNA reads TGCGCCAGCAGTGAGCCCAAGGAGATCTCTGGGGCCAACGTCCTGACTTTC.

The chain is built from TRBV10-3 and TRBJ1-2; 11 nucleotides line up with TRBD1. Losses at the gene ends were 6 bases for V and 0 bases for J; bases not matched to a gene: 6. Per germline, CDR1 ENHRY and CDR2 SYGVKD. This CDR3 spans 16 amino acids. The CDR3: CAIRVRDRGTNYGYTF. CDR3 DNA: TGTGCCATCAGGGTACGGGACAGGGGGACTAACTATGGCTACACCTTC.

The J gene is TRBJ2-5, the V gene TRBV13, with 7 bases matching TRBD2. The CDR3 covers 13 residues. V shed 5 bases, J shed 5 bases, and the junction held 5 bases outside the gene matches. Germline lookup yields CDR1 PRHDT and CDR2 FYEKMQ (reference sequence). CDR3 DNA sequence: TGTGCCAGCAGCCTCGGGGGGTGGGAGACCCAGTACTTC. Residues: CASSLGGWETQYF.

The rearrangement joins TRBV5-1 to TRBJ2-3; 12 nucleotides align to TRBD2. Germline CDR1 and CDR2: SGHRS and YFSETQ. Germline trimming cut 0 bases from V and 1 base from J; bases unmatched to any gene: 3. The CDR3 covers 17 residues. CDR3 loop: CASSLEASGGGTDTQYF. CDR3 DNA sequence: TGCGCCAGCAGCTTGGAGGCTAGCGGGGGGGGCACAGATACGCAGTATTTT.

V is TRBV2 and J is TRBJ1-2, with D unclear. The V end was cut by 3 bases, the J end by 3 bases, with 5 bases between. The germline gives CDR1 SNHLY, CDR2 FYNNEI. This CDR3 has 12 amino acids. The CDR3 DNA follows: TGTGCCAGCAGTGAGTCCGACTATGGCTACACCTTC. Translated: CASSESDYGYTF.

This clone was seen a few times. The rearrangement uses TRBV28 and TRBJ1-4; 12 positions agree with TRBD1. The ends lost 5 bases at V and 5 bases at J; junction bases unmatched: 3. This CDR3 has 15 residues. Germline CDR1 MDHEN, CDR2 SYDVKM. The DNA for the CDR3 is TGTGCCAGCAGTGTGGGACAGGGGGCGAATGAAAAACTGTTTTTT. Translating gives CASSVGQGANEKLFF.

The CDR3 coding sequence is TGTGCCAGCAGTTCCCTGACAGGGCGTCTTGTCTACACCTTC. This sequence encodes CASSSLTGRLVYTF. The chain employs TRBV28 and TRBJ1-2, with 7 bases identical to TRBD1. V shed 4 bases, J shed 10 bases, and the junction held 12 bases outside the gene matches. CDR1 MDHEN and CDR2 SYDVKM come from the germline V gene. This CDR3 comprises 14 residues.

This clone was picked up a small number of times. V usage is TRBV10-3 and J usage is TRBJ2-7, with 8 bases fitting TRBD1. Germline V gene sequence: CDR1 ENHRY, CDR2 SYGVKD. The CDR3 is made up of 16 amino acids. The J segment lost 7 bases and the V segment lost 6 bases, leaving 17 bases of the junction unmatched. The CDR3 DNA follows: TGTGCCATCAGAAAGGACAGGGTCGCTTTACCGTGGGAGCAGTACTTC. Protein product: CAIRKDRVALPWEQYF.

This clone was seen repeatedly, ten times or more. The rearrangement joins TRBV7-9 to TRBJ2-1; possible D gene TRBD1, 5 bases. Germline CDR1 SEHNR, CDR2 FQNEAQ (reference sequence). Deletions cut 1 base from V and 6 bases from J, with 13 bases between. This CDR3 has 15 residues. The CDR3 protein is CASSLVQGNVNEQFF. CDR3 sequence (DNA): TGTGCCAGCAGCTTAGTGCAGGGCAATGTCAATGAGCAGTTCTTC.